These T cell receptor beta chains were read from a single sample in a study of blood T cell repertoires in COVID-19. Only in-frame clones appear in the TCRdb table, and some are missing; sequencing was by immunoSEQ multiplex PCR. The sample consists of 30,000 or so clones, approximately 78% of them appearing once. Material: peripheral blood. The receptors stem from an elderly man with active or convalescent COVID-19. The CDR3 runs from the conserved cysteine through the conserved F or W. Not all rows give a size; the values are once, few, many and, for expanded clones, a class.

size: -
V: TRBV5-1
J: TRBJ2-7
CDR3: CASSLGAEQYF

size: once
V: TRBV7-3
J: TRBJ1-1
CDR3: CASSLIAGNTEAFF

size: -
V: TRBV28
J: TRBJ2-5
CDR3: CASSMTGTVGSQYF

size: -
V: TRBV9
J: TRBJ2-1
CDR3: CASSVGVRNEQFF

size: -
V: TRBV27
J: TRBJ2-1
CDR3: CASSFRGLNSYNEQFF

size: -
V: TRBV5-8
J: TRBJ2-1
CDR3: CASSQLAGGPGEQFF

size: -
V: TRBV4-1
J: TRBJ2-3
CDR3: CASSQLSLGGGSTDTQYF

size: few
V: TRBV3-1/TRBV3-2
J: TRBJ2-7
CDR3: CASSQVYRDSSYEQYF

size: few
V: TRBV14
J: TRBJ2-1
CDR3: CASSRQSIQLSEQFF

size: medium-sized
V: TRBV14
J: TRBJ2-1
CDR3: CASSQLSGSSYNEQFF

size: -
V: TRBV19
J: TRBJ2-7
CDR3: CASSMGTLASYEQYF

size: once
V: TRBV28
J: TRBJ1-4
CDR3: CASSLLTSWRGEKLFF

size: -
V: TRBV4-1
J: TRBJ2-7
CDR3: CASRLAEDRSSYEQYF

size: -
V: TRBV27
J: TRBJ1-4
CDR3: CASYGRDRVSEKLFF

size: once
V: TRBV5-1
J: TRBJ2-7
CDR3: CASSSGSDSYEQYF

size: -
V: TRBV15
J: TRBJ1-2
CDR3: CATSRARGEDGYTF

size: -
V: TRBV9
J: TRBJ2-1
CDR3: CASSVAGGSSYNEQFF

size: -
V: TRBV7-2
J: TRBJ2-3
CDR3: CASSRRLAGPSSTDTQYF

size: -
V: TRBV19
J: TRBJ1-5
CDR3: CASSLLGTTGQPQHF

size: -
V: TRBV9
J: TRBJ2-1
CDR3: CASSPNGAFPNEQFF

size: few
V: TRBV6-2/TRBV6-3
J: TRBJ1-4
CDR3: CASSYVIGGPGNEKLFF

size: -
V: TRBV27
J: TRBJ2-7
CDR3: CASSSRQGTYEQYF

size: few
V: TRBV4-1
J: TRBJ2-7
CDR3: CASSPWTGTSYEQYF

size: -
V: TRBV2
J: TRBJ2-1
CDR3: CASSEQLMNEQFF

size: -
V: TRBV12-5
J: TRBJ1-2
CDR3: CASGLDRGLYGYTF

size: once
V: TRBV5-1
J: TRBJ2-1
CDR3: CASSFELADNEQFF

size: -
V: TRBV24-1
J: TRBJ2-1
CDR3: CATSQGDFRGHEQFF

size: -
V: TRBV7-9
J: TRBJ2-7
CDR3: CASSTRDRAYEQYF

size: few
V: TRBV5-6
J: TRBJ2-7
CDR3: CASSEEDTTYEQYF

size: -
V: TRBV27
J: TRBJ2-7
CDR3: CASRLKGAVYEQYF

size: -
V: TRBV7-2
J: TRBJ2-7
CDR3: CASSPTVSGFEQYF

size: once
V: TRBV7-6
J: TRBJ2-7
CDR3: CASSPTGDPYEQYF

size: -
V: TRBV7-6
J: TRBJ1-2
CDR3: CASSLRGTNPNYGYTF

size: -
V: TRBV28
J: TRBJ2-3
CDR3: CASSLILEGGTDTQYF

size: -
V: TRBV6-2/TRBV6-3
J: TRBJ2-7
CDR3: CASSVLAGNYEQYF

size: -
V: TRBV7-2
J: TRBJ1-2
CDR3: CASSDRGRYGYTF

size: -
V: TRBV10-3
J: TRBJ1-6
CDR3: CAISERDSNSPLHF